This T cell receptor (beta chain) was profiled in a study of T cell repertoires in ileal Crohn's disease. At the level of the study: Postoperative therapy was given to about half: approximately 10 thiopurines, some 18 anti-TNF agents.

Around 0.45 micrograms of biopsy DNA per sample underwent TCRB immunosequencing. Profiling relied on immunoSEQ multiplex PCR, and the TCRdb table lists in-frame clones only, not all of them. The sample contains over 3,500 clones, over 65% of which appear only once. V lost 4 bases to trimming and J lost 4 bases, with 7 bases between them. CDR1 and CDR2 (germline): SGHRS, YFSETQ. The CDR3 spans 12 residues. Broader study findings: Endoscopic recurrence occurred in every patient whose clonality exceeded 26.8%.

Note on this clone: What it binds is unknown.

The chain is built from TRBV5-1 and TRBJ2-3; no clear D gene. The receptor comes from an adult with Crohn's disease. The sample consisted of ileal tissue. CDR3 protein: CASSPSADTQYF. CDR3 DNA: TGCGCCAGCAGCCCTTCCGCAGATACGCAGTATTTT.